Presented here are 25 T cell receptor beta chains from one specimen sequenced in a study of vaccination and CD4 T cells after COVID-19. The Oncomine TCR Beta short-read assay generated sequence data from the DNA of cultured CD4+ T cells. MiXCR, run by TCRdb on the PCR reads, gives a single entry per CDR3 protein. In the table there are several thousand distinct CDR3 sequences, about two fifths of which are singletons. The treatment here: roughly 10-day PBMC culture with coronavirus spike peptide pools or control peptides (ViraFEST assay). The unexposed donor gave CD4+ T cells before the COVID-19 pandemic (2011-2018). The antigens for these receptors are not known. The specimen was CD4+ T cells from blood, cultured in vitro. The receptors were sampled from a human donor in good health.

The chain recombines TRBV18 with TRBJ2-2, with 9 bases matching TRBD1. Germline assignment: CDR1 KGHSH and CDR2 LQKENI. V was pared by 3 bases and J by 4 bases, with 9 bases of the junction left unmatched. The CDR3 is 17 residues long. The CDR3 DNA sequence: TGTGCCAGCTCACCGGTCGGGACAGGGATGGGCACCGGGGAGCTGTTTTTT. This gives the protein CASSPVGTGMGTGELFF.

This chain links TRBV19 with TRBJ1-2; a possible D gene is TRBD1 (6 bases). This CDR3 region has 14 residues. CDR1 LNHDA and CDR2 SQIVND come from the germline V gene (reference sequence). Trimming pared 5 bases from V and 4 bases from J, leaving 14 bases between. The CDR3 protein is CASSVSGEPYGYTF. CDR3 sequence (DNA): TGTGCCAGTAGTGTCTCAGGGGAACCCTATGGCTACACCTTC. The full variable domain, its missing parts supplied by reference TRBV19 and TRBJ1-2, is DGGITQSPKYLFRKEGQNVTLSCEQNLNHDAMYWYRQDPGQGLRLIYYSQIVNDFQKGDIAEGYSVSREKKESFPLTVTSAQKNPTAFYLCASSVSGEPYGYTFGSGTRLTVV.

V usage is TRBV18 and J usage is TRBJ1-2; D is uncertain. There are 15 residues in the CDR3. V was clipped by 3 bases and J by 2 bases, with 13 bases between them. The germline V gene has CDR1 KGHSH and CDR2 LQKENI. The CDR3 protein is CASSPDLLGNYGYTF. As DNA, the CDR3 is TGTGCCAGCTCACCCGACCTGCTGGGGAACTATGGCTACACCTTC.

The chain combines TRBV7-8 with TRBJ2-7; 7 bases are shared with TRBD1. This CDR3 comprises 16 residues. Trimming removed 2 bases from V and 1 base from J; junction bases left unmatched: 8. Per the germline V gene, CDR1 is SGHVS and CDR2 is FQNEAQ. CDR3 amino acids: CASSLFSGTASYEQYF. As DNA, the CDR3 is TGTGCCAGCAGCTTATTTTCCGGGACAGCTTCCTACGAGCAGTACTTC.

This clonotype has just a few counts. The gene calls are TRBV27 and TRBJ1-5, with TRBD1 matching 10 bases. CDR3 length: 14 residues. Germline values: CDR1 MNHEY, CDR2 SMNVEV (reference sequence). V dropped 5 bases and J dropped 5; count of bases not matched to a gene: 3. This chain's CDR3 is CASSAGQGYQPQHF. The DNA of the CDR3 is TGTGCCAGCAGTGCGGGACAGGGGTATCAGCCCCAGCATTTT.

There are a few counts of this clonotype. This chain links TRBV7-8 with TRBJ2-3, with TRBD2 matching over 12 bases. The CDR3 loop spans 16 amino acids. V lost 5 bases and J lost 5; bases outside the gene matches: 8. The germline V gene encodes CDR1 SGHVS and CDR2 FQNEAQ. The CDR3 DNA reads TGTGCCAGCAGCCTAAGACTAGCGGGAGATGAAGATACGCAGTATTTT. This translates into CASSLRLAGDEDTQYF.

This clonotype occurred once. The V gene is TRBV5-6, the J gene TRBJ1-2; TRBD1 agrees at 8 bases. V was clipped by 4 bases and J by 7 bases; unmatched bases: 9. The CDR3 extends over 14 amino acids. The germline gives CDR1 SGHDT, CDR2 YYEEEE. The CDR3 here is CASSLRAGGLGYTF. The DNA of the CDR3 is TGTGCCAGCAGCCTACGCGCAGGGGGCCTTGGCTACACCTTC.

The chain recombines TRBV4-3 with TRBJ1-1; D gene unclear. CDR3 length: 14 amino acids. Germline assignment: CDR1 LGHNA and CDR2 YSLEER. V was cut by 0 bases and J by 4 bases, with 9 bases left in between. CDR3 sequence reads: CASSQDPGTTEAFF. Here the CDR3 DNA reads TGCGCCAGCAGCCAAGACCCGGGTACCACTGAAGCTTTCTTT.

This clonotype was recorded a few times. The chain employs TRBV6-1 and TRBJ2-3, with 11 positions matching TRBD2. Germline-derived CDR1 and CDR2 are MNHNS and SASEGT. Germline trimming cut 7 bases from V and 0 bases from J; bases unmatched to any gene: 21. The CDR3 has 21 amino acids. The CDR3 loop is CASTPQEVLAGEKPSTDTQYF. The CDR3 DNA is TGTGCCAGCACCCCCCAAGAGGTACTAGCGGGAGAGAAACCGAGCACAGATACGCAGTATTTT.

The CDR3 protein is CASSLAAGRNIQYF. CDR3 nucleotide sequence: TGTGCCAGCAGCTTAGCGGCAGGGAGAAACATTCAGTACTTC. The chain employs TRBV7-9 and TRBJ2-4; possibly TRBD1 or TRBD2 for D (5 bases each). CDR1 SEHNR and CDR2 FQNEAQ come from the germline V gene (reference sequence). V lost 0 bases, J lost 6 bases, and 9 bases lay in between. The CDR3 loop spans 14 amino acids.

This chain links TRBV7-6 with TRBJ2-2; weak D call: TRBD2 (6 bases). Trimming shortened V by 5 bases and J by 4 bases, and 11 bases separated the two germline ends. This CDR3 has 14 amino acids. The V gene's germline CDR1 is SGHVS and CDR2 FNYEAQ. The CDR3 protein is CASSVGLPTGELFF. CDR3 nucleotide sequence: TGTGCCAGCAGCGTGGGACTTCCCACCGGGGAGCTGTTTTTT.

The count of this clonotype is one. The chain links TRBV7-8 to TRBJ2-7; D is uncertain. Germline CDR1 reads SGHVS; CDR2 reads FQNEAQ. Trimming shortened V by 3 bases and J by 2 bases, and 17 bases separated the two germline ends. The CDR3 covers 16 residues. CDR3 protein: CASSLNTKVGTYEQYF. In DNA form, the CDR3 reads TGTGCCAGCAGCTTGAACACCAAGGTCGGTACCTACGAGCAGTACTTC.

This rearrangement joins TRBV7-2 to TRBJ2-5; possibly TRBD1 for D (6 bases). Germline CDR1 and CDR2: SGHTA and FQGNSA. V lost 3 bases and J lost 6, with 17 bases in between. There are 15 residues in the CDR3. DNA for the CDR3: TGTGCCAGCAGCTTCCCGGGACAACAAGGGAAGACCCAGTACTTC. Protein product: CASSFPGQQGKTQYF.

This clonotype has more than one count but fewer than ten. V gene TRBV12-3 or TRBV12-4 combines with J gene TRBJ2-5; D possibly uses TRBD1 or TRBD2 (5 bases each). The V end lost 5 bases, the J end lost 6 bases, and 19 bases lay between the germline ends. There are 15 residues in the CDR3. The CDR3: CASSVGDLGHKTQYF. CDR3 nucleotide sequence: TGTGCCAGCAGTGTAGGGGACCTCGGTCACAAGACCCAGTACTTC.

V is TRBV7-9 and J is TRBJ2-7; D possibly corresponds to TRBD2 (6 bases). The germline V gene encodes CDR1 SEHNR and CDR2 FQNEAQ (reference sequence). Trimming pared 2 bases from V and 7 bases from J, leaving 18 bases between. This CDR3 comprises 15 residues. The CDR3 nucleotides are TGTGCCAGCAGCTTAACTCCTTCAGTTGCGGGGGAGCAGTACTTC. Translated: CASSLTPSVAGEQYF.

Turning to this clonotype: Here the CDR3 omits its conserved ending phenylalanine or tryptophan, so a read error is the likely source. J is TRBJ2-5 and V is TRBV5-1, with TRBD2 identical over 12 bases. The CDR3 contains 16 residues. V was pared by 4 bases and J by 5 bases, with 9 bases of the junction left unmatched. The germline V gene has CDR1 SGHRS and CDR2 YFSETQ. Here the CDR3 DNA reads TGCGCCAGCAGCCTGAGACTAGCGGGAGTTTCGGAGACCCAGTACTAC. As protein: CASSLRLAGVSETQYY.

J is TRBJ1-1 and V is TRBV19; D perhaps matches TRBD1 (6 bases). V was pared by 6 bases and J by 1 base, with 9 bases between. Germline assignment: CDR1 LNHDA and CDR2 SQIVND (reference sequence). The length of the CDR3 is 13 residues. The CDR3 loop is CASSQGTNTEAFF. The CDR3 DNA follows: TGTGCCAGTAGCCAGGGGACGAACACTGAAGCTTTCTTT.

This sequence joins TRBV29-1 and TRBJ1-3; TRBD1 is a possible D gene (6 bases). Trimming cost V 5 bases and J 0 bases, with 14 bases left between them. The germline V gene has CDR1 SQVTM and CDR2 ANQGSEA. The CDR3 runs 15 residues. CDR3 coding DNA: TGCAGCGTTTATCCGGGACATAACTCTGGAAACACCATATATTTT. It is translated as CSVYPGHNSGNTIYF. The full variable domain, with the rest looked up from reference TRBV29-1 and TRBJ1-3, is SAVISQKPSRDICQRGTSLTIQCQVDSQVTMMFWYRQQPGQSLTLIATANQGSEATYESGFVIDKFPISRPNLTFSTLTVSNMSPEDSSIYLCSVYPGHNSGNTIYFGEGSWLTVV.

In the case of this clonotype: The germline gene is not matched at one end of the junction; a read error may be the cause. This chain links TRBV7-2 with TRBJ2-3; 9 positions agree with TRBD2. The length of the CDR3 is 17 residues. Germline V gene lookup returns CDR1 SGHTA and CDR2 FQGNSA. CDR3 loop: CASSLAGVITSTDTQYF. The CDR3 bases are TGTGCCAGCAGTTTAGCGGGGGTAATTACTAGCACAGATACGCAGTATTTT.

This chain uses TRBV12-3 or TRBV12-4 with TRBJ1-2; D unresolved. The V end lost 6 bases, the J end lost 6 bases, and 11 bases lay between the germline ends. This CDR3 is built from 12 residues. The CDR3 loop is CASRRGTNGYTF. The CDR3 nucleotides are TGTGCCAGCAGGCGTGGAACTAATGGCTACACCTTC.

The J gene is TRBJ1-5, the V gene TRBV2, with TRBD1 as a possible D gene (5 bases). The CDR3 is 14 amino acids. V gave up 8 bases and J gave up 7 bases, with 18 bases separating them. CDR1 and CDR2 from the germline V gene are SNHLY and FYNNEI. The CDR3 region is CASGTSGRLQPQHF. DNA for the CDR3: TGTGCCAGCGGAACCTCAGGGAGGCTCCAGCCCCAGCATTTT.

The chain couples TRBV5-1 to TRBJ1-2, with D perhaps matching TRBD1 (5 bases). Between the trimmed V and J ends, which lost 0 bases and 1 base, there was a span of 13 bases. This CDR3 is 16 amino acids long. Looked up from germline, CDR1 is SGHRS and CDR2 is YFSETQ. The CDR3 region is CASSLGQGALNYGYTF. The DNA for the CDR3 is TGCGCCAGCAGCTTGGGGCAGGGAGCCCTTAACTATGGCTACACCTTC. Variable domain in full (rest from reference TRBV5-1 and TRBJ1-2): KAGVTQTPRYLIKTRGQQVTLSCSPISGHRSVSWYQQTPGQGLQFLFEYFSETQRNKGNFPGRFSGRQFSNSRSEMNVSTLELGDSALYLCASSLGQGALNYGYTFGSGTRLTVV.

The chain joins TRBV2 to TRBJ2-3; D is possibly TRBD2 (5 bases). From germline, CDR1 is SNHLY and CDR2 FYNNEI. Trimming took 4 bases from V and 3 from J, leaving 8 bases between them. There are 13 residues in the CDR3. This CDR3 is CASSGVATDTQYF. Here the CDR3 DNA reads TGTGCCAGCAGTGGGGTAGCGACAGATACGCAGTATTTT.

This clonotype was found a few times. The V and J genes are TRBV20-1 and TRBJ2-2; 9 bases line up with TRBD2. Germline values: CDR1 DFQATT, CDR2 SNEGSKA (reference sequence). V lost 7 bases to trimming and J lost 2 bases; unmatched junction nucleotides: 5. This CDR3 comprises 14 residues. The CDR3 spells CSGWRGGNTGELFF. The DNA for the CDR3 is TGCAGTGGTTGGCGGGGGGGAAACACCGGGGAGCTGTTTTTT.

The chain has TRBV19 and TRBJ1-5, with TRBD1 identical over 11 bases. The CDR3 runs 14 residues. CDR1 LNHDA and CDR2 SQIVND come from the germline V gene (reference sequence). V lost 4 bases to trimming and J lost 7 bases; unmatched junction nucleotides: 3. CDR3 residues: CASSRDRGKQPQHF. The CDR3, as DNA: TGTGCCAGTAGTAGGGACAGGGGGAAGCAGCCCCAGCATTTT.